This T cell receptor beta chain stems from a study of cytomegalovirus exposure and HLA in healthy donors. Study conclusions and caveats: Analyzed later, association rates of TCRs varied across HLA loci, with DRB1 most and HLA-C fewest.

Amplification used 60 Vbeta primers and 13 Jbeta primers. Sequencing used immunoSEQ multiplex PCR; TCRdb keeps in-frame clones, though not all of them. The data contain a few hundred thousand clones, approximately 82% of them seen just once; the ten biggest clones take up around 0.57%. A word on this clone: Antigen specificity is unknown.

J was trimmed by 1 base and V by 6 bases; bases with no gene match: 3. Per the germline V gene, CDR1 is MNHEY and CDR2 is SVGAGI. This CDR3 is 13 amino acids long. The sequenced sample was PBMCs. This chain connects TRBV6-5 to TRBJ2-7; 7 bases are shared with TRBD1. The receptor was isolated from a woman aged 40 to 55 in good health and CMV-seronegative. Written as DNA, the CDR3 is TGTGCCAGCAGCCAGGGGGAGTCCTACGAGCAGTACTTC. Encoded protein: CASSQGESYEQYF.